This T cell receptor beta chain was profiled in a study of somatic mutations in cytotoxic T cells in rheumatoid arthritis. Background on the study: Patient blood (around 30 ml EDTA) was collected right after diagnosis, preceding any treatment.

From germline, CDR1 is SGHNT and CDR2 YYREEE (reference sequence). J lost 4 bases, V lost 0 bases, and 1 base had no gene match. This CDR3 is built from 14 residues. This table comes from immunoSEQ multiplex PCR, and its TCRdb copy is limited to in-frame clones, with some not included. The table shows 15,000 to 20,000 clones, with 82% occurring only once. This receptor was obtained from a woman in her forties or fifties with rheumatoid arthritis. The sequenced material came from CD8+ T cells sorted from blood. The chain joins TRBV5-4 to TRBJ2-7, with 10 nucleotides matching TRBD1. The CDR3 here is CASSLGTGGYEQYF. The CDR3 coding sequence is TGTGCCAGCAGCTTGGGGACAGGGGGGTACGAGCAGTACTTC.